This entry describes one TCR beta chain. Unmatched junction bases numbered 10, after V lost 5 bases and J lost 10 bases. The germline V gene has CDR1 SGHTA and CDR2 FQGNSA. CDR3 length: 16 amino acids. The sample belongs to a study of CD8 T cells in Susac syndrome. Random hexamers were used to reverse transcribe an amount of roughly 0.45 to 1 ug RNA. TCRdb redid the calling of the immunoSEQ multiplex PCR reads with MiXCR, one entry per CDR3 protein. The sample has approximately 57,000 distinct CDR3 sequences; over 90% are singletons. The TCR sequence derives from a human donor with Susac syndrome. V is TRBV7-2 and J is TRBJ1-6, with TRBD1 matching 11 bases. The sequenced sample consisted of CD8+ T cells from PBMCs. The CDR3 sequence: CASSLRGQGVRSPLHF. The CDR3 DNA reads TGTGCCAGCAGCCTCCGGGGACAGGGGGTGAGATCACCCCTCCACTTT.